This TCR beta chain was documented in a study of blood T cells in healthy people across ages. Study-wide findings and caveats: The long-lived group displayed more naive CD4+ cells, plus higher diversity, than the aged donors did. In the absence of known donor CMV status, changes in expanded clonotypes were possibly confounded.

As concerns this clonotype: Its antigen is currently unknown.

A sample-barcoded 5' primer and a J-beta primer mix were used in a second PCR of roughly 7 to 11 cycles. Tagging of each cDNA molecule was performed by a template-switch adaptor with 12 random nucleotides. A single record per CDR3 protein comes from TCRdb applying MiXCR to the 5' RACE reads. The data hold over 1,300,000 distinct CDR3 sequences, with approximately 59% observed a single time. The TCR originated in a young man in good health. Sequencing was performed on blood.

CDR3 loop: CAIGSSDEQYF. CDR3 nucleotides: TGTGCCATCGGGAGCAGCGACGAGCAGTACTTC. The chain recombines TRBV10-3 with TRBJ2-7; maybe TRBD2 (5 bases). Trimming took 8 bases from V and 5 from J, leaving 10 bases between them. Germline CDR1 is ENHRY and CDR2 is SYGVKD. The CDR3 contains 11 residues.